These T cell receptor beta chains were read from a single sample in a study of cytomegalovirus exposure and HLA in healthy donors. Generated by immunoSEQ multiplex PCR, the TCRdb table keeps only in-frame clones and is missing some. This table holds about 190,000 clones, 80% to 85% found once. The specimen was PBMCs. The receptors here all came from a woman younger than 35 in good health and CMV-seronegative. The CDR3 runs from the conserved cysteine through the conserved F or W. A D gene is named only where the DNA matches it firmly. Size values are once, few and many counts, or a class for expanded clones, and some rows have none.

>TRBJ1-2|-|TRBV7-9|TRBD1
CASTIAGTGLYGYTF
TGTGCCAGCACCATTGCCGGGACAGGGCTCTATGGCTACACCTTC
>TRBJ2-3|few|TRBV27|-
CASSWMDSASTDTQYF
TGTGCCAGCAGTTGGATGGACAGCGCTAGCACAGATACGCAGTATTTT
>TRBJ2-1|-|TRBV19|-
CASSPTTGGEQFF
TGTGCCAGTAGTCCAACGACCGGGGGTGAGCAGTTCTTC
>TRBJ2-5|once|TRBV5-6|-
CASSSGIRRETQYF
TGTGCCAGCAGCTCGGGAATAAGGAGGGAGACCCAGTACTTC
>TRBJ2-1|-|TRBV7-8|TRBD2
CASSSRLARYNEQFF
TGTGCCAGCAGCTCCCGACTAGCGCGCTACAATGAGCAGTTCTTC
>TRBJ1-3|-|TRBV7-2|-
CASSPYESGNTIYF
TGTGCCAGCAGTCCTTACGAGTCTGGAAACACCATATATTTT
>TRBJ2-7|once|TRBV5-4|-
CASSLTPGHLSYEQYF
TGTGCCAGCAGCTTAACCCCGGGACACCTCTCCTACGAGCAGTACTTC
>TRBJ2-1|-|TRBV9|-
CASSVGLSSYNEQFF
TGTGCCAGCAGCGTAGGACTTAGCTCCTACAATGAGCAGTTCTTC
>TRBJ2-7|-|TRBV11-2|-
CASSPLSSDSYEQYF
TGTGCCAGCAGCCCTCTATCGAGTGATTCCTACGAGCAGTACTTC
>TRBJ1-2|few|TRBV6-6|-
CASSYKDRSGYTF
TGTGCCAGCAGTTACAAAGACAGGAGTGGCTACACCTTC
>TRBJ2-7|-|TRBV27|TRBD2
CASSFIAGNYEQYF
TGTGCCAGCAGTTTCATAGCGGGAAACTACGAGCAGTACTTC
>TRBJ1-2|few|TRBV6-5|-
CASSPDRRANYGYTF
TGTGCCAGCTCCCCCGACAGGAGAGCTAACTATGGCTACACCTTC
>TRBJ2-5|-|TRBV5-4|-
CASSPGLLGETQYF
TGTGCCAGCAGCCCGGGACTCTTGGGGGAGACCCAGTACTTC
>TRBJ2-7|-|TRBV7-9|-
CASSEQGGAPYEQYF
TGTGCCAGCAGCGAACAGGGGGGGGCACCCTACGAGCAGTACTTC
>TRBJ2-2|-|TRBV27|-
CASSLSWGAGELFF
TGTGCCAGCAGTTTGAGTTGGGGGGCCGGGGAGCTGTTTTTT
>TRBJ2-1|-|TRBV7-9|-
CASSSPISGRGDEQFF
TGTGCCAGCAGCTCCCCGATTAGCGGCAGAGGGGACGAGCAGTTCTTC
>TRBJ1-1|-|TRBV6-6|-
CASSYSQKAGEAFF
TGTGCCAGCAGTTACTCCCAGAAGGCGGGTGAAGCTTTCTTT
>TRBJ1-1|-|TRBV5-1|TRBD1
CASSLAQGALTEAFF
TGCGCCAGCAGCTTGGCCCAGGGGGCATTAACTGAAGCTTTCTTT
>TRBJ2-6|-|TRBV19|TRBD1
CASNVQGARGANVLTF
TGTGCCAGCAACGTACAGGGGGCGAGGGGGGCCAACGTCCTGACTTTC
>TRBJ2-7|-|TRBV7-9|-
CASSSETGTPQYF
TGTGCCAGCAGCTCGGAGACAGGCACGCCGCAGTACTTC
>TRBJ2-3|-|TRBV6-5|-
CASSYSGGTDTQYF
TGTGCCAGCAGTTACTCGGGGGGTACAGATACGCAGTATTTT
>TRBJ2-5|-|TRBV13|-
CASSLGPLETQYF
TGTGCCAGCAGCTTAGGCCCATTGGAGACCCAGTACTTC
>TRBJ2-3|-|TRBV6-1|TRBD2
CASGGESTDTQYF
TGTGCCAGTGGGGGGGAGAGCACAGATACGCAGTATTTT
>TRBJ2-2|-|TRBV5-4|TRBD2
CASSLASLAGDTGELFF
TGTGCCAGCAGCTTGGCCAGTCTAGCGGGAGATACCGGGGAGCTGTTTTTT
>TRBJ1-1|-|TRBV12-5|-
CASGLVLYDSSFEAFF
TGTGCTAGTGGTTTGGTACTATATGATTCGTCGTTCGAGGCTTTCTTT
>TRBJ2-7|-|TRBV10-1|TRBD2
CASSGPGLAGYEQYF
TGCGCCAGCAGCGGACCGGGACTAGCGGGGTACGAGCAGTACTTC
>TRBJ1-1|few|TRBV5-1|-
CASSIGHRDGTEAFF
TGCGCCAGCAGCATCGGCCACAGGGACGGGACTGAAGCTTTCTTT
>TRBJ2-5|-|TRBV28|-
CASSPDSRETQYF
TGTGCCAGCAGTCCAGACTCCCGGGAGACCCAGTACTTC
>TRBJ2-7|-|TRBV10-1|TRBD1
CASGPGGQYEQYF
TGCGCCAGCGGTCCAGGGGGACAATACGAGCAGTACTTC
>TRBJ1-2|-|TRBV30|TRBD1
CAWGTGDNYGYTF
TGTGCCTGGGGGACAGGGGACAACTATGGCTACACCTTC
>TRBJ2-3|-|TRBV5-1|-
CASSDGQFSTDTQYF
TGCGCCAGCAGCGATGGACAGTTTAGCACAGATACGCAGTATTTT
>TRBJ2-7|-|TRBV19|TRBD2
CASSTGLAGSRSYEQYF
TGTGCCAGTAGTACCGGACTAGCGGGCTCCCGCTCCTACGAGCAGTACTTC
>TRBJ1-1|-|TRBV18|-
CASSPFTGIRTLNTEAFF
TGTGCCAGCTCACCATTTACGGGAATCCGGACCCTGAACACTGAAGCTTTCTTT
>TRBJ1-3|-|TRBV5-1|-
CASSLGARGSGNTIYF
TGCGCCAGCAGCTTGGGAGCTAGGGGATCTGGAAACACCATATATTTT
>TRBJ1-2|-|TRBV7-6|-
CASSLETGNYGYTF
TGTGCCAGCAGCTTAGAAACAGGAAACTATGGCTACACCTTC
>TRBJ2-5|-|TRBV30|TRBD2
CAWSPSGETQYF
TGTGCCTGGAGCCCTAGCGGAGAGACCCAGTACTTC
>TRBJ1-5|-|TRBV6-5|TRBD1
CASSWDRSNQPQHF
TGTGCCAGCAGTTGGGACAGAAGCAATCAGCCCCAGCATTTT
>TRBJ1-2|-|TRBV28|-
CASSALEAYGYTF
TGTGCCAGCAGTGCCCTGGAGGCCTATGGCTACACCTTC
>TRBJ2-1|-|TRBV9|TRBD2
CASSVVWTSGKGEQFF
TGTGCCAGCAGCGTAGTCTGGACTAGCGGGAAAGGTGAGCAGTTCTTC
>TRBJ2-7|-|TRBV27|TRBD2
CASSLRYETSGIRYEQYF
TGTGCCAGCAGTTTAAGATACGAGACTAGCGGGATTAGGTACGAGCAGTACTTC
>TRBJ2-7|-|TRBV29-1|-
CSVGIGYRGGFDEQYF
TGCAGCGTTGGAATAGGATACAGAGGGGGATTCGACGAGCAGTACTTC
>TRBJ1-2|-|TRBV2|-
CASSEGRQLGYTF
TGTGCCAGCAGTGAAGGCAGGCAGCTTGGCTACACCTTC
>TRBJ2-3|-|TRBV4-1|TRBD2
CASSQGSGGLGFVTDTQYF
TGCGCCAGCAGCCAAGGTAGCGGGGGTTTGGGCTTCGTAACAGATACGCAGTATTTT
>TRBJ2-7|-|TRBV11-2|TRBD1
CASSLGPGTGHYEQYF
TGTGCCAGCAGCTTAGGACCCGGGACAGGGCACTACGAGCAGTACTTC
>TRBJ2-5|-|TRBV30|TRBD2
CAWSLVAGVGETQYF
TGTGCCTGGAGTCTGGTAGCGGGAGTGGGAGAGACCCAGTACTTC
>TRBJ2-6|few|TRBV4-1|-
CASSLSDSSGANVLTF
TGCGCCAGCAGCCTATCGGACTCCTCTGGGGCCAACGTCCTGACTTTC
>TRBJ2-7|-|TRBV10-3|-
CAISDGGTAYEQYF
TGTGCCATCAGTGACGGCGGTACCGCCTACGAGCAGTACTTC
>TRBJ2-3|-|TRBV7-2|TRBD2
CASSLTPSGGYTDTQYF
TGTGCCAGCAGCTTAACGCCTAGCGGGGGGTACACAGATACGCAGTATTTT
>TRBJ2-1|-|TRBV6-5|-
CASSTPGTLGNEQFF
TGTGCCAGCAGTACCCCCGGGACTCTGGGCAATGAGCAGTTCTTC
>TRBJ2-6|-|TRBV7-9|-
CASSLGGLGANVLTF
TGTGCCAGCAGCCTAGGGGGGCTAGGGGCCAACGTCCTGACTTTC
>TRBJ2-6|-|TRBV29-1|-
CSVRRDPGANVLTF
TGCAGCGTTAGGAGGGACCCTGGGGCCAACGTCCTGACTTTC
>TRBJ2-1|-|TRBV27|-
CASSLWLTSSYNEQFF
TGTGCCAGCAGTTTATGGTTGACTAGCTCCTACAATGAGCAGTTCTTC
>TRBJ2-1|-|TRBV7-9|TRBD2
CASLVMASGSRNEQFF
TGTGCCAGCCTGGTGATGGCTAGCGGGAGTCGGAATGAGCAGTTCTTC
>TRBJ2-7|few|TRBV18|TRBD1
CASSSDRVNYEQYF
TGTGCCAGCTCATCGGACAGGGTCAACTACGAGCAGTACTTC
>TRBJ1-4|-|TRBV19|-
CASSRQSPEKLFF
TGTGCCAGTAGTCGACAGTCACCTGAAAAACTGTTTTTT
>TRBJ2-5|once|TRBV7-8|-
CASSFGPQETQYF
TGTGCCAGCAGCTTTGGCCCACAAGAGACCCAGTACTTC
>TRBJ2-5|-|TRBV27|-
CASRFNREGETQYF
TGTGCCAGCAGGTTTAACAGGGAGGGAGAGACCCAGTACTTC